Presented here are 23 T cell receptor beta chains from one specimen sequenced in a study of blood T cell repertoires in COVID-19 (dated by TCRdb to the early 2020s). Preparation of the library involved the immunoSEQ multiplex PCR assay. TCRdb stores this immuneACCESS table with in-frame sequences only. Part of the clones is absent; in the studies checked, under half of the shortfall reflects unresolved V genes, and no reason is known for the rest. Present in this sample are a few hundred thousand clones, 85% to 90% of which were seen just once. Of the sample, 11% falls within the top ten clones. Sequences were obtained from peripheral blood. Source of these receptors: a woman aged 30 to 39 with COVID-19, enrolled during active disease.

The chain employs TRBV5-4 and TRBJ2-5, with TRBD2 matching 8 bases. The CDR3 runs to 17 residues. The germline V gene has CDR1 SGHNT and CDR2 YYREEE (reference sequence). Trimming cost V 0 bases and J 2 bases; bases outside gene matches: 9. The CDR3 region has the DNA TGTGCCAGCAGCTTGGCCAAAAATCGGGGGGGGCAAGAGACCCAGTACTTC. This encodes CASSLAKNRGGQETQYF.

The chain employs TRBV15 and TRBJ2-3, with a tentative D call TRBD2 (7 bases). Germline CDR1 reads LNHNV; CDR2 reads YYDKDF (reference sequence). The CDR3 contains 16 residues. The V and J ends lost 0 bases and 6 bases respectively, with 16 bases between them. The CDR3: CATSRDLGGQGDTQYF. As DNA, the CDR3 is TGTGCCACCAGCAGAGATCTGGGGGGGCAGGGGGATACGCAGTATTTT. Filled out from reference TRBV15 and TRBJ2-3, the complete variable domain reads DAMVIQNPRYQVTQFGKPVTLSCSQTLNHNVMYWYQQKSSQAPKLLFHYYDKDFNNEADTPDNFQSRRPNTSFCFLDIRSPGLGDTAMYLCATSRDLGGQGDTQYFGPGTRLTVL.

V is TRBV30 and J is TRBJ2-3; TRBD1 aligns across 7 bases. Germline-derived CDR1 and CDR2 are GTSNPN and SVGIG (reference sequence). J was trimmed by 0 bases and V by 2 bases; bases with no gene match: 5. The CDR3 loop spans 15 amino acids. CDR3 residues: CAWSQGTASTDTQYF. In nucleotides, the CDR3 is TGTGCCTGGAGTCAAGGGACAGCTAGCACAGATACGCAGTATTTT.

The rearrangement joins TRBV30 to TRBJ1-1; D is perhaps TRBD1 (5 bases). The CDR3 contains 13 residues. Germline V gene sequence: CDR1 GTSNPN, CDR2 SVGIG (reference sequence). V lost 7 bases, J lost 4 bases, and 16 bases lay in between. CDR3 in amino acids: CASTTAGGTEAFF. The CDR3 DNA sequence: TGTGCCTCTACGACAGCGGGTGGCACTGAAGCTTTCTTT.

This chain connects TRBV19 to TRBJ1-5; possible D gene TRBD1, 6 bases. Germline CDR1 reads LNHDA; CDR2 reads SQIVND (reference sequence). V was trimmed by 4 bases and J by 0 bases, leaving 10 bases between them. The CDR3 is made up of 15 amino acids. The CDR3 sequence is CASSTTGHSNQPQHF. In nucleotides, the CDR3 is TGTGCCAGTAGTACCACAGGGCATAGCAATCAGCCCCAGCATTTT.

This chain connects TRBV6-4 to TRBJ2-7; a possible D gene is TRBD2 (6 bases). Germline loops: CDR1 MRHNA, CDR2 SNTAGT. This CDR3 is 15 amino acids long. Trimming stripped 0 bases from V and 2 bases from J, with 11 bases between. The CDR3 bases are TGTGCCAGCAGTGACTCGAAGGGACTGGCCTACGAGCAGTACTTC. This encodes CASSDSKGLAYEQYF.

The chain joins TRBV6-5 to TRBJ2-7; TRBD2 agrees at 7 bases. This CDR3 contains 14 residues. The V segment lost 1 base and the J segment 6 bases; nucleotides outside the gene matches: 6. In germline, CDR1 is MNHEY, CDR2 SVGAGI. In DNA, the CDR3 is TGTGCCAGCAGTTACTGGAATGGGGAGGGCGAGCAGTACTTC. This codes for CASSYWNGEGEQYF.

This sequence joins TRBV12-3 or TRBV12-4 and TRBJ1-2, with unresolved D. The CDR3 is 13 amino acids. The V end lost 3 bases, the J end lost 4 bases, and 9 bases lay between the germline ends. CDR3 in DNA: TGTGCCAGCAGTTTTTCCCCGGGCTATGGCTACACCTTC. This codes for CASSFSPGYGYTF.

The rearrangement links TRBV27 to TRBJ2-1, with 8 bases matching TRBD2. Looked up from germline, CDR1 is MNHEY and CDR2 is SMNVEV (reference sequence). V was clipped by 3 bases and J by 9 bases; unmatched bases: 10. This CDR3 has 15 amino acids. The CDR3 DNA sequence: TGTGCCAGCAGTTTTCCCAGCGGGAGCTTGCGTGAGCAGTTCTTC. Translating it yields CASSFPSGSLREQFF.

This chain connects TRBV3-1 (or the pseudogene TRBV3-2) to TRBJ2-2; no firm D call. The V gene's germline CDR1 is LGHDT and CDR2 YNNKEL (reference sequence). CDR3 length: 13 residues. V lost 4 bases, J lost 8 bases, and 11 bases lay in between. The CDR3 loop reads CASSPRLGGELFF. As DNA, the CDR3 is TGTGCCAGCAGCCCTCGACTTGGTGGGGAGCTGTTTTTT.

This chain uses TRBV6-4 with TRBJ1-6; 7 positions agree with TRBD1. Trimming took 6 bases from V and 1 from J; bases not matched to a gene: 3. CDR1 is MRHNA, CDR2 SNTAGT, per germline. This CDR3 comprises 15 residues. The CDR3 loop reads CASRRDRSYNSPLHF. CDR3 nucleotide sequence: TGTGCCAGCAGACGGGACAGATCCTATAATTCACCCCTCCACTTT.

The chain recombines TRBV28 with TRBJ2-7; 12 positions agree with TRBD2. Germline CDR1 and CDR2: MDHEN and SYDVKM. V shed 1 base and J 0 bases; nucleotides not matched to a gene: 1. The CDR3 contains 16 residues. Here the CDR3 reads CASSLLTSGGSYEQYF. The CDR3 DNA sequence: TGTGCCAGCAGTTTATTGACTAGCGGGGGCTCCTACGAGCAGTACTTC.

The chain uses TRBV5-4 and TRBJ1-6, with D tentatively TRBD1 (5 bases). V lost 4 bases and J lost 6, with 8 bases in between. CDR3 length equals 13 residues. Germline V lookup: CDR1 SGHNT, CDR2 YYREEE (reference sequence). This chain's CDR3 is CASSRDSNSPLHF. CDR3 DNA sequence: TGTGCCAGCAGCCGCGACAGTAATTCACCCCTCCACTTT.

The chain uses TRBV11-2 and TRBJ2-3; D possibly corresponds to TRBD2 (5 bases). The CDR3 length is 14 residues. Germline values: CDR1 SGHAT, CDR2 FQNNGV. Trimming shortened V by 5 bases and J by 4 bases, and 13 bases separated the two germline ends. CDR3 nucleotide sequence: TGTGCCAGCAGCCTCCGGGGAGTATCAGATACGCAGTATTTT. This codes for CASSLRGVSDTQYF. Using reference TRBV11-2 and TRBJ2-3 for the parts outside the CDR3, the full variable domain is EAGVAQSPRYKIIEKRQSVAFWCNPISGHATLYWYQQILGQGPKLLIQFQNNGVVDDSQLPKDRFSAERLKGVDSTLKIQPAKLEDSAVYLCASSLRGVSDTQYFGPGTRLTVL.

In its sample, this clone was seen a few times. This chain links TRBV7-8 with TRBJ1-5; D may be TRBD1 (6 bases). The length of the CDR3 is 16 residues. The germline V gene has CDR1 SGHVS and CDR2 FQNEAQ. Trimming left V 2 bases short and J 6 bases short, with 17 bases between. Here the CDR3 reads CASSLTQLQGRQPQHF. Written as DNA, the CDR3 is TGTGCCAGCAGCTTAACTCAACTCCAGGGGCGTCAGCCCCAGCATTTT. Filled out from reference TRBV7-8 and TRBJ1-5, the complete variable domain reads GAGVSQSPRYKVAKRGQDVALRCDPISGHVSLFWYQQALGQGPEFLTYFQNEAQLDKSGLPSDRFFAERPEGSVSTLKIQRTQQEDSAVYLCASSLTQLQGRQPQHFGDGTRLSIL.

The V call is TRBV10-3, the J call TRBJ2-1, with TRBD2 matching 10 bases. This CDR3 is built from 13 residues. The germline V gene has CDR1 ENHRY and CDR2 SYGVKD. Trimming cost V 8 bases and J 8 bases; bases outside gene matches: 6. The CDR3 nucleotides are TGTGCCATCGCAGCGGGAGGGCCCGATGAGCAGTTCTTC. Translating gives CAIAAGGPDEQFF.

The chain has TRBV5-1 and TRBJ1-2; D remains unclear. V was cut by 2 bases and J by 2 bases, with 7 bases left in between. Looked up from germline, CDR1 is SGHRS and CDR2 is YFSETQ. The CDR3 is 13 amino acids. In DNA form, the CDR3 reads TGCGCCAGCAGCTTAGACACGAACTATGGCTACACCTTC. Amino acid sequence: CASSLDTNYGYTF.

This clone is a singleton in its sample. This chain uses TRBV24-1 with TRBJ2-3; the match to TRBD2 covers 8 bases. The CDR3 loop spans 17 amino acids. The V and J ends lost 0 bases and 1 base, in that order; junction bases with no gene match: 5. Germline V gene sequence: CDR1 KGHDR, CDR2 SFDVKD. CDR3 sequence: CATSDLGAGEGTDTQYF. The CDR3 coding sequence is TGTGCCACCAGTGATTTGGGAGCGGGAGAGGGCACAGATACGCAGTATTTT.

The rearrangement uses TRBV9 and TRBJ2-2, with 11 bases that match TRBD1. The V segment lost 3 bases and the J segment 4 bases; nucleotides outside the gene matches: 5. The CDR3 runs to 16 residues. The germline V gene encodes CDR1 SGDLS and CDR2 YYNGEE. CDR3 amino acids: CASSAGTGGITGELFF. As DNA, the CDR3 is TGTGCCAGCAGCGCCGGGACAGGGGGTATCACCGGGGAGCTGTTTTTT.

V is TRBV5-1 and J is TRBJ1-5; tentative D call: TRBD1 (5 bases). V shed 7 bases and J shed 3 bases, with 11 bases lying between them. Looked up from germline, CDR1 is SGHRS and CDR2 is YFSETQ. The CDR3 extends over 13 amino acids. In DNA, the CDR3 is TGCGCCAGCGGCCAGGGCCCCAATCAGCCCCAGCATTTT. Translation gives CASGQGPNQPQHF. The full variable domain, in which reference TRBV5-1 and TRBJ1-5 provide the parts outside the CDR3, is KAGVTQTPRYLIKTRGQQVTLSCSPISGHRSVSWYQQTPGQGLQFLFEYFSETQRNKGNFPGRFSGRQFSNSRSEMNVSTLELGDSALYLCASGQGPNQPQHFGDGTRLSIL.

The chain uses TRBV27 and TRBJ2-3; 10 nucleotides align to TRBD2. The CDR3 extends over 13 amino acids. Germline V gene lookup returns CDR1 MNHEY and CDR2 SMNVEV (reference sequence). J gave up 7 bases and V 6 bases, and 4 bases lay outside the gene matches. The CDR3 coding sequence is TGTGCCAGCAGGCAGGGACTAGCGAATACGCAGTATTTT. Residues: CASRQGLANTQYF.

This chain connects TRBV30 to TRBJ2-7, with 8 bases aligning to TRBD1. V was clipped by 0 bases and J by 5 bases; unmatched bases: 9. Germline CDR1 GTSNPN, CDR2 SVGIG (reference sequence). The CDR3 totals 15 residues. The DNA of the CDR3 is TGTGCCTGGAGTGTACGCTGGGACAGGCAACACGAGCAGTACTTC. It encodes CAWSVRWDRQHEQYF.

This chain links TRBV10-1 with TRBJ2-3, with D perhaps TRBD2 (5 bases). Between the trimmed V and J ends, which lost 2 bases and 1 base, there was a span of 10 bases. The CDR3 runs to 15 residues. Germline V CDR1 and CDR2: WNHNN, SYGVQD (reference sequence). CDR3 nucleotides: TGCGCCAGCAGTGAGGGGGTCGGGGGCACAGATACGCAGTATTTT. This translates into CASSEGVGGTDTQYF.